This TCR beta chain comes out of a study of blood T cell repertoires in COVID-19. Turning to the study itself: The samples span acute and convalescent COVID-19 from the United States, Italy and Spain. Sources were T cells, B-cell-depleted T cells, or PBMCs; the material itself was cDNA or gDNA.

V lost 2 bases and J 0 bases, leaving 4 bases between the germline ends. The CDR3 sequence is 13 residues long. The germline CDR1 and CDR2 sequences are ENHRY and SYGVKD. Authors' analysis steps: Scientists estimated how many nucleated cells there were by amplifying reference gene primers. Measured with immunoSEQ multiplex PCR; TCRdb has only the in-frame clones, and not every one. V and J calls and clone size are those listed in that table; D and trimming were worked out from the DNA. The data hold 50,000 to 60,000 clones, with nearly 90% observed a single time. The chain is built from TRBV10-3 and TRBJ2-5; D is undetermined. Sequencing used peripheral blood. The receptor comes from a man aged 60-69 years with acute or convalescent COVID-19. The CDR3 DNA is TGTGCCATCAGTGAGGAGAACCAAGAGACCCAGTACTTC. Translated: CAISEENQETQYF.